Following are 16 T cell receptor beta chains from one sample sequenced in a study of blood T cell repertoires in COVID-19 (dated by TCRdb to about 2020). The method was the immunoSEQ multiplex PCR assay. TCRdb mirrors the immuneACCESS table, restricted to in-frame sequences. Some clones are absent from its copies; in checked studies, under half trace to an unresolved V gene, and the reason for the others is unknown. The sample has around 480,000 clones on record, around 89% of them singletons. The ten largest clones take up around 13% of the sample. Sequencing was carried out using peripheral blood. These receptors all stem from a woman aged 45-65 years with COVID-19, enrolled during active disease.

The chain couples TRBV18 to TRBJ2-7, with 9 bases fitting TRBD1. This CDR3 spans 15 amino acids. Trimming took 0 bases from V and 7 from J; bases not matched to a gene: 7. CDR1 and CDR2 (germline): KGHSH, LQKENI. CDR3: CASSPPGEDRGEQYF. Written as DNA, the CDR3 is TGTGCCAGCTCACCACCGGGGGAAGACAGGGGGGAGCAGTACTTC. The whole variable domain, filled in from reference TRBV18 and TRBJ2-7, reads NAGVMQNPRHLVRRRGQEARLRCSPMKGHSHVYWYRQLPEEGLKFMVYLQKENIIDESGMPKERFSAEFPKEGPSILRIQQVVRGDSAAYFCASSPPGEDRGEQYFGPGTRLTVT.

The V and J genes are TRBV9 and TRBJ2-7, with TRBD1 matching over 9 bases. Germline V gene data show CDR1 as SGDLS and CDR2 as YYNGEE. With 4 bases clipped from V and 2 bases from J, the junction kept 10 bases outside the gene matches. CDR3 size: 16 residues. CDR3 nucleotides: TGTGCCAGCAGCTCTAGCAGGGACAGGGCAGCCTACGAGCAGTACTTC. Translating it yields CASSSSRDRAAYEQYF.

This chain uses TRBV3-1 (or the pseudogene TRBV3-2) with TRBJ2-7, with TRBD1 matching over 10 bases. Germline CDR1 is LGHDT and CDR2 is YNNKEL (reference sequence). V dropped 4 bases and J dropped 3; count of bases not matched to a gene: 3. The length of the CDR3 is 14 residues. The CDR3 DNA reads TGTGCCAGCAGCCTGGACAGGGGGAGCTACGAGCAGTACTTC. Amino acid sequence: CASSLDRGSYEQYF.

The V and J genes are TRBV6-1 and TRBJ1-2; 7 positions match TRBD1. Germline-derived CDR1 and CDR2 are MNHNS and SASEGT. Trimming took 2 bases from V and 3 from J; bases not matched to a gene: 6. The CDR3 consists of 15 residues. CDR3 in amino acids: CASSERTGAYYGYTF. CDR3 coding DNA: TGTGCCAGCAGTGAAAGAACAGGGGCCTACTATGGCTACACCTTC.

The chain has TRBV7-9 and TRBJ1-2; a weak D match, TRBD1 (6 bases). Germline V lookup: CDR1 SEHNR, CDR2 FQNEAQ (reference sequence). The CDR3 length is 16 residues. The V gene lost 4 bases and the J gene lost 1 base, with 16 bases spanning the gap. The CDR3 DNA is TGTGCCAGCAGCTCTAGCGGGGACAAATTTAACTATGGCTACACCTTC. Translation: CASSSSGDKFNYGYTF.

The genes are TRBV6-4 and TRBJ1-2; 8 bases map to TRBD1. V gave up 5 bases and J gave up 8 bases; unmatched junction bases: 13. Germline V lookup: CDR1 MRHNA, CDR2 SNTAGT. The CDR3 loop spans 15 amino acids. The CDR3 region has the DNA TGTGCCAGCAGTCCATTCAGGGGGCAAAGAGGGGGCTACACCTTC. Amino acid sequence: CASSPFRGQRGGYTF.

This clone was found a few times. V is TRBV7-9 and J is TRBJ2-7; 7 nucleotides agree with TRBD1. This CDR3 is 14 amino acids long. V lost 4 bases to trimming and J lost 2 bases; unmatched junction nucleotides: 5. Germline CDR1 is SEHNR and CDR2 is FQNEAQ (reference sequence). CDR3 bases: TGTGCCAGCAGCTCTACAGGGGTCGCCTACGAGCAGTACTTC. It translates to CASSSTGVAYEQYF. Using reference TRBV7-9 and TRBJ2-7 for the parts outside the CDR3, the full variable domain is DTGVSQNPRHKITKRGQNVTFRCDPISEHNRLYWYRQTLGQGPEFLTYFQNEAQLEKSRLLSDRFSAERPKGSFSTLEIQRTEQGDSAMYLCASSSTGVAYEQYFGPGTRLTVT.

This clone was observed a handful of times. The chain couples TRBV4-1 to TRBJ1-1, with D unclear. CDR3 length equals 15 residues. V was cut by 5 bases and J by 3 bases, with 16 bases left in between. Looked up from germline, CDR1 is MGHRA and CDR2 is YSYEKL. The CDR3 bases are TGCGCCAGCAGCACACATCAGGTGAAGGACACTGAAGCTTTCTTT. It specifies CASSTHQVKDTEAFF.

This clone was detected ten times or more. The rearrangement uses TRBV10-1 and TRBJ1-4; D unclear. Trimming took off 4 bases at V and 8 bases at J, with 11 bases between the two ends. The germline V gene has CDR1 WNHNN and CDR2 SYGVQD (reference sequence). The CDR3 spans 13 residues. CDR3 region: CASSASPGEKLFF. In DNA, the CDR3 is TGCGCCAGCAGTGCTAGCCCCGGAGAAAAACTGTTTTTT.

This rearrangement joins TRBV19 to TRBJ1-1, with a tentative D call TRBD1 (6 bases). This CDR3 is 17 amino acids long. Trimming took off 6 bases at V and 0 bases at J, with 20 bases between the two ends. CDR1 and CDR2 from the germline V gene are LNHDA and SQIVND (reference sequence). The CDR3 coding sequence is TGTGCCAGTAGCGATGACAACAGGGAGCCTGTGAACACTGAAGCTTTCTTT. The encoded protein is CASSDDNREPVNTEAFF.

CDR3 residues: CASSRQGAGELFF. For the CDR3, the DNA is TGTGCCAGCAGTCGGCAGGGGGCCGGGGAGCTGTTTTTT. The J gene is TRBJ2-2, the V gene TRBV27; 7 positions agree with TRBD1. Germline CDR1 reads MNHEY; CDR2 reads SMNVEV (reference sequence). The CDR3 spans 13 residues. V was clipped by 5 bases and J by 6 bases; unmatched bases: 3.

The chain has TRBV10-3 and TRBJ1-5; D gene ambiguous. V shed 0 bases and J shed 5 bases, with 14 bases lying between them. CDR1 is ENHRY and CDR2 is SYGVKD in the germline V gene. The CDR3 sequence is 16 residues long. The CDR3 protein is CAISESSESGYQPQHF. Here the CDR3 DNA reads TGTGCCATCAGTGAGTCGAGTGAGTCGGGTTATCAGCCCCAGCATTTT.

With respect to this clone: This sample also contains other DNA sequences that code for the same CDR3. The chain joins TRBV29-1 to TRBJ1-1; D remains ambiguous. This CDR3 has 12 residues. Germline V lookup: CDR1 SQVTM, CDR2 ANQGSEA. The V end lost 4 bases, the J end lost 1 base, and 7 bases lay between the germline ends. CDR3 sequence: CSVGAGNTEAFF. Here the CDR3 DNA reads TGCAGCGTTGGTGCGGGGAACACTGAAGCTTTCTTT.

With respect to this clone: Other DNA sequences in this sample translate to the same CDR3. The chain joins TRBV6-5 to TRBJ1-1; D is possibly TRBD1 (5 bases). The CDR3 has 13 residues. The germline gives CDR1 MNHEY, CDR2 SVGAGI. Trimming shortened V by 6 bases and J by 6 bases, and 14 bases separated the two germline ends. The CDR3 DNA follows: TGTGCCAGCAGCCCCGGGGGGACGCCTGAAGCTTTCTTT. The encoded protein is CASSPGGTPEAFF.

The V and J genes are TRBV5-6 and TRBJ1-2, with 7 positions matching TRBD1. Looked up from germline, CDR1 is SGHDT and CDR2 is YYEEEE. This CDR3 contains 14 residues. V lost 5 bases to trimming and J lost 2 bases; unmatched junction nucleotides: 6. The CDR3 nucleotides are TGTGCCAGCAGGCTCCCGGGACAGAACTATGGCTACACCTTC. Its translation: CASRLPGQNYGYTF.

The gene calls are TRBV19 and TRBJ1-1; D is possibly TRBD1 (5 bases). CDR1 is LNHDA, CDR2 SQIVND, per germline (reference sequence). Trimming removed 7 bases at V and 8 bases at J, with 23 bases between. This CDR3 comprises 15 residues. CDR3 nucleotides: TGTGCCAGTAATACAAAGGCGGCGGGACCCACAGAAGCTTTCTTT. Translating gives CASNTKAAGPTEAFF.